The 31 T cell receptor beta chains given below trace back to one sample, sequenced in a study of breast tumors, draining lymph nodes, adjacent tissues. One entry per CDR3 protein, called by TCRdb with MiXCR from the multiplex PCR reads. Altogether approximately 52,000 distinct CDR3 sequences are present, 42% being singletons, with the ten largest covering roughly a tenth. Sequencing was carried out using breast tumor tissue. The source is a female donor with breast cancer. Some clones in this sample may be carry-over from other donors' samples.

Only one count was recorded for this clonotype. The chain couples TRBV10-3 to TRBJ1-2; D ambiguous. Germline CDR1 and CDR2: ENHRY and SYGVKD. Trimming removed 4 bases from V and 2 bases from J, with 8 bases in between. The CDR3 has 13 amino acids. As DNA, the CDR3 is TGTGCCATCAGTGTGCGGGCCAACTATGGCTACACCTTC. Its translation is CAISVRANYGYTF.

This clonotype was found many times. This rearrangement joins TRBV9 to TRBJ2-2, with 10 bases matching TRBD1. CDR1 and CDR2 from the germline V gene are SGDLS and YYNGEE. With 0 bases clipped from V and 5 bases from J, the junction kept 1 base outside the gene matches. The CDR3 length is 15 residues. CDR3 loop: CASSVGQGATGELFF. For the CDR3, the DNA is TGTGCCAGCAGCGTAGGACAGGGGGCGACCGGGGAGCTGTTTTTT.

Ten or more counts support this clonotype. The chain links TRBV25-1 to TRBJ2-6, with 8 bases that match TRBD1. This CDR3 is built from 15 residues. Trimming at V came to 4 bases and at J to 2 bases, leaving 1 base not matched to a gene. The germline V gene has CDR1 MGHDK and CDR2 SYGVNS. The CDR3 is CASSGTGPGANVLTF. CDR3 DNA: TGTGCCAGCAGTGGGACAGGGCCTGGGGCCAACGTCCTGACTTTC. The variable domain in full, completed from reference TRBV25-1 and TRBJ2-6, reads EADIYQTPRYLVIGTGKKITLECSQTMGHDKMYWYQQDPGMELHLIHYSYGVNSTEKGDLSSESTVSRIRTEHFPLTLESARPSHTSQYLCASSGTGPGANVLTFGAGSRLTVL.

This chain links TRBV5-4 with TRBJ2-2; 7 bases line up with TRBD2. The ends lost 3 bases at V and 4 bases at J; junction bases unmatched: 9. The CDR3 has 16 residues. Germline CDR1 reads SGHNT; CDR2 reads YYREEE (reference sequence). The CDR3 here is CASSSLSGGFTGELFF. CDR3 in DNA: TGTGCCAGCAGCTCACTCTCCGGGGGGTTCACCGGGGAGCTGTTTTTT.

This clonotype was seen many times. J is TRBJ2-1 and V is TRBV12-3 or TRBV12-4; D is tentatively TRBD1 or TRBD2 (6 bases each). Trimming pared 3 bases from V and 6 bases from J, leaving 21 bases between. This CDR3 is built from 17 residues. The CDR3 here is CASSLGGRVQSANEQFF. CDR3 DNA sequence: TGTGCCAGCAGTTTGGGGGGCAGGGTACAGTCGGCCAATGAGCAGTTCTTC.

This rearrangement joins TRBV5-1 to TRBJ1-5; D call uncertain. V lost 0 bases and J lost 10, with 8 bases in between. This CDR3 spans 12 amino acids. The germline gives CDR1 SGHRS, CDR2 YFSETQ. This CDR3 reads CASSLEGDPQHF. Written as DNA, the CDR3 is TGCGCCAGCAGCTTGGAGGGCGACCCCCAGCATTTT. Supplemented by reference TRBV5-1 and TRBJ1-5, the full variable domain reads KAGVTQTPRYLIKTRGQQVTLSCSPISGHRSVSWYQQTPGQGLQFLFEYFSETQRNKGNFPGRFSGRQFSNSRSEMNVSTLELGDSALYLCASSLEGDPQHFGDGTRLSIL.

Points on this clonotype: This sequence may be a read error, since a much larger clone differs from it by one base. The chain carries TRBV3-1 and TRBJ2-7, with a weak D call TRBD2 (6 bases). The germline CDR1 and CDR2 sequences are LGHDT and YNNKEL (reference sequence). The CDR3 is made up of 18 amino acids. The germline V and J ends were trimmed by 4 bases and 6 bases, with 28 bases remaining between them. CDR3 bases: TGTGCCAGCAGCCCGAAGCAAGGAGAGGGACTGACGACCTGCGAGCAGTACTTC. It specifies CASSPKQGEGLTTCEQYF.

This clonotype came up many times. The chain joins TRBV19 to TRBJ2-7, with 7 bases matching TRBD2. The CDR3 has 15 residues. Germline V gene sequence: CDR1 LNHDA, CDR2 SQIVND (reference sequence). The J segment lost 0 bases and the V segment lost 4 bases, leaving 6 bases of the junction unmatched. This CDR3 is CASSTTSSSSYEQYF. CDR3 DNA sequence: TGTGCCAGTAGTACGACTAGCTCGAGCTCCTACGAGCAGTACTTC. The full variable domain, rest sourced from reference TRBV19 and TRBJ2-7, is DGGITQSPKYLFRKEGQNVTLSCEQNLNHDAMYWYRQDPGQGLRLIYYSQIVNDFQKGDIAEGYSVSREKKESFPLTVTSAQKNPTAFYLCASSTTSSSSYEQYFGPGTRLTVT.

The chain links TRBV5-5 to TRBJ2-5; 10 positions match TRBD2. Trimming took 2 bases from V and 1 from J; bases not matched to a gene: 11. The germline V gene has CDR1 SGHKS and CDR2 YYEKEE (reference sequence). This CDR3 has 18 amino acids. This CDR3 is CASSFYSTGTSVQETQYF. CDR3 nucleotide sequence: TGTGCCAGCAGCTTCTACTCCACGGGGACTAGCGTCCAAGAGACCCAGTACTTC.

Comments on this clonotype: Relative to the germline gene, one junction end is altered; a read error may explain this. J is TRBJ1-6 and V is TRBV25-1; tentatively, D is TRBD1 (5 bases). The CDR3 totals 15 residues. Germline V gene sequence: CDR1 MGHDK, CDR2 SYGVNS. The CDR3 DNA reads TGTGCCAGCAGTCCGCAGGGCGGAGATAATCCACCCCTCCGCTTT. Protein: CASSPQGGDNPPLRF.

V gene TRBV7-8 combines with J gene TRBJ2-7; possibly TRBD1 for D (6 bases). Trimming cost V 5 bases and J 0 bases, with 14 bases left between them. Germline V gene lookup returns CDR1 SGHVS and CDR2 FQNEAQ. CDR3 size: 15 residues. This CDR3 is CASSQGIGSSYEQYF. The CDR3 DNA sequence: TGTGCCAGCAGCCAGGGGATCGGCAGCTCCTACGAGCAGTACTTC.

This clonotype occurred many times. V gene TRBV3-1 combines with J gene TRBJ1-2; D may be TRBD1 (5 bases). This CDR3 region has 14 residues. V lost 4 bases and J 4 bases, leaving 13 bases between the germline ends. CDR1 is LGHDT and CDR2 is YNNKEL in the germline V gene (reference sequence). CDR3 DNA: TGTGCCAGCAGCCCCCGGGGCGAGGGCTATGGCTACACCTTC. This sequence encodes CASSPRGEGYGYTF.

In the case of this clonotype: A much larger clone differs from this one at a single base, so this may be a read error. CDR3 protein: CAISEEGVNTEAFF. DNA of the CDR3: TGTGCCATCAGTGAGGAGGGCGTGAACACTGAAGCTTTCTTT. The chain uses TRBV10-3 and TRBJ1-1; D gene unclear. V was cut by 2 bases and J by 0 bases, with 7 bases left in between. From germline, CDR1 is ENHRY and CDR2 SYGVKD. The CDR3 length is 14 residues.

This clonotype occurred a few times. The rearrangement links TRBV6-5 to TRBJ1-2; D gene uncertain. Trimming stripped 5 bases from V and 0 bases from J, with 10 bases between. The CDR3 extends over 14 amino acids. The germline V gene encodes CDR1 MNHEY and CDR2 SVGAGI. The DNA for the CDR3 is TGTGCCAGCAGTCTCCGGGAGACTAACTATGGCTACACCTTC. Protein sequence: CASSLRETNYGYTF.

This clonotype was observed many times. V is TRBV20-1 and J is TRBJ2-3; tentatively, D is TRBD2 (5 bases). The V gene's germline CDR1 is DFQATT and CDR2 SNEGSKA (reference sequence). There are 11 residues in the CDR3. The V end lost 2 bases, the J end lost 7 bases, and 7 bases lay between the germline ends. This CDR3 is CSARRLNTQYF. In nucleotides, the CDR3 is TGCAGTGCTAGAAGACTAAATACGCAGTATTTT.

This clonotype was picked up many times. This rearrangement joins TRBV5-4 to TRBJ1-2; tentative D call: TRBD1 (5 bases). V was clipped by 1 base and J by 6 bases, with 13 bases between them. Germline CDR1 and CDR2: SGHNT and YYREEE (reference sequence). This CDR3 is 14 amino acids long. CDR3 loop: CASSLPRVLDGYTF. Written as DNA, the CDR3 is TGTGCCAGCAGCTTGCCCAGGGTTTTGGATGGCTACACCTTC.

This clonotype was seen more than once but under ten times. Possible read error: a much larger clone is one base away. The V and J genes are TRBV12-3 or TRBV12-4 and TRBJ2-2, with no clear D. The CDR3 extends over 11 amino acids. Between the trimmed V and J ends, which lost 5 bases and 6 bases, there was a span of 4 bases. CDR3 region: CASSNPGELFF. DNA of the CDR3: TGTGCCAGCAGTAACCCCGGGGAGCTGTTTTTT.

V gene TRBV5-1 combines with J gene TRBJ2-7, with 8 bases fitting TRBD1. CDR1 is SGHRS, CDR2 YFSETQ, per germline. J lost 6 bases, V lost 4 bases, and 9 bases had no gene match. The CDR3 has 14 residues. CDR3 sequence (DNA): TGCGCCAGCAGCCCTGGACAGGGTTTTAGCGAGCAGTACTTC. It specifies CASSPGQGFSEQYF. Full variable domain (rest looked up from reference TRBV5-1 and TRBJ2-7): KAGVTQTPRYLIKTRGQQVTLSCSPISGHRSVSWYQQTPGQGLQFLFEYFSETQRNKGNFPGRFSGRQFSNSRSEMNVSTLELGDSALYLCASSPGQGFSEQYFGPGTRLTVT.

In this sample, this clonotype turned up many times. The V gene is TRBV9, the J gene TRBJ2-3, with 9 bases fitting TRBD2. After removal of 3 bases from V and 4 bases from J, the junction contained 3 bases not matched to a gene. Germline CDR1 and CDR2: SGDLS and YYNGEE. The CDR3 sequence is 14 residues long. The CDR3 region is CASSEAGGADTQYF. For the CDR3, the DNA is TGTGCCAGCAGCGAAGCGGGGGGCGCAGATACGCAGTATTTT.

This clonotype was observed at least ten times. The V call is TRBV19, the J call TRBJ2-1, with 11 nucleotides matching TRBD2. This CDR3 has 15 amino acids. J was trimmed by 7 bases and V by 3 bases; bases with no gene match: 5. Germline V gene data show CDR1 as LNHDA and CDR2 as SQIVND (reference sequence). Here the CDR3 reads CASSISGRASNEQFF. The CDR3 DNA sequence: TGTGCCAGTAGTATTAGCGGGAGGGCCTCTAATGAGCAGTTCTTC.

This clonotype occurred many times. A much bigger clone sits one base away, suggesting this may be a read error. The CDR3 loop reads CASSHRGASSPLHF. The CDR3 DNA is TGTGCCAGCAGTCATCGGGGGGCGTCTTCACCCCTCCACTTT. J is TRBJ1-6 and V is TRBV6-1; possible D gene TRBD1, 6 bases. CDR1 MNHNS and CDR2 SASEGT come from the germline V gene. The CDR3 covers 14 residues. V lost 5 bases and J lost 9, with 14 bases in between.

With respect to this clonotype: Given a much more abundant clone one base away, this may be a read error. The chain joins TRBV6-5 to TRBJ2-5; 11 bases align to TRBD2. The CDR3 is 15 amino acids. Germline CDR1 MNHEY, CDR2 SVGAGI. Trimming cost V 6 bases and J 2 bases; bases outside gene matches: 5. DNA for the CDR3: TGTGCCAGCAGGCCCACTAGCGGGAGACAAGAGACCCAGTACTTC. As protein: CASRPTSGRQETQYF.

This CDR3 reads CASSPNRGKGEDTQYF. CDR3 nucleotides: TGTGCCAGCAGCCCAAACAGGGGGAAAGGTGAAGATACGCAGTATTTT. The J gene is TRBJ2-3, the V gene TRBV7-6; 8 nucleotides line up with TRBD1. The germline V gene has CDR1 SGHVS and CDR2 FNYEAQ. V trimming: 5 bases; J trimming: 5 bases; junction bases outside the gene matches: 12. This CDR3 comprises 16 residues.

This clonotype was recorded many times. This sequence joins TRBV6-2 or TRBV6-3 and TRBJ1-2; D is uncertain. Trimming stripped 0 bases from V and 4 bases from J, with 21 bases between. Looked up from germline, CDR1 is MNHEY and CDR2 is SVGEGT. The CDR3 sequence is 18 residues long. The CDR3 nucleotides are TGTGCCAGCAGTTACTCGGAACTACCTAACACGGTTCTCTATGGCTACACCTTC. The encoded protein is CASSYSELPNTVLYGYTF.

The chain has TRBV19 and TRBJ2-7; the D is unclear. This CDR3 is 8 amino acids long. Trimming shortened V by 11 bases and J by 4 bases, and 3 bases separated the two germline ends. Per germline, CDR1 LNHDA and CDR2 SQIVND (reference sequence). Here the CDR3 DNA reads TGTGCCGGATACGAGCAGTACTTC. Translation: CAGYEQYF.

The chain is built from TRBV28 and TRBJ2-3; a possible D gene is TRBD1 (6 bases). The CDR3 consists of 16 residues. Trimming took 7 bases from V and 2 from J, leaving 19 bases between them. CDR1 is MDHEN and CDR2 is SYDVKM in the germline V gene. The CDR3 sequence is CASNLLTGKFTDTQYF. The CDR3 DNA reads TGTGCCAGCAATCTTCTAACAGGGAAGTTCACAGATACGCAGTATTTT.

The CDR3 reads CSVGTGSDSPLHF. The CDR3 bases are TGCAGCGTAGGGACAGGTTCGGATTCACCCCTCCACTTT. This sequence joins TRBV29-1 and TRBJ1-6; TRBD1 aligns across 8 bases. Germline V CDR1 and CDR2: SQVTM, ANQGSEA. V gave up 6 bases and J gave up 8 bases; unmatched junction bases: 6. This CDR3 has 13 amino acids.

Points on this clonotype: A much larger clone is a single base away; this may be a read error. This sequence joins TRBV10-3 and TRBJ1-5, with D possibly TRBD1 on 5 matching bases. The length of the CDR3 is 13 residues. V was shortened by 11 bases and J by 4 bases, with 15 bases between the two germline ends. Germline values: CDR1 ENHRY, CDR2 SYGVKD. CDR3 region: CAVGPGLNQPQHF. CDR3 bases: TGTGCCGTCGGTCCAGGGTTAAATCAGCCCCAGCATTTT.

The rearrangement links TRBV2 to TRBJ2-1; tentative D call: TRBD2 (6 bases). This CDR3 spans 14 amino acids. Germline-derived CDR1 and CDR2 are SNHLY and FYNNEI. Deletions cut 1 base from V and 9 bases from J, with 13 bases between. CDR3 sequence: CASSEGLGSLEQFF. In DNA form, the CDR3 reads TGTGCCAGCAGTGAAGGACTAGGCTCGCTTGAGCAGTTCTTC.

The chain joins TRBV12-3 or TRBV12-4 to TRBJ2-1, with D possibly called TRBD1 or TRBD2 (6 bases each). V gave up 6 bases and J gave up 7 bases, with 22 bases separating them. This CDR3 comprises 16 residues. In DNA, the CDR3 is TGTGCCAGCAGCCCCGGAGGCGGGCGAGGGGGGAATGAGCAGTTCTTC. This codes for CASSPGGGRGGNEQFF.

Many counts were recorded for this clonotype. The chain has TRBV5-8 and TRBJ2-7; 9 bases match TRBD1. This CDR3 contains 15 residues. Trimming removed 0 bases from V and 6 bases from J; junction bases left unmatched: 7. In germline, CDR1 is SGHTS, CDR2 YDEGEE. The CDR3 bases are TGTGCCAGCAGCTTGGGAGGGACAGGGTTGAGCGAGCAGTACTTC. Amino acid sequence: CASSLGGTGLSEQYF.